The 5 T cell receptor beta chains listed next were all sequenced from one sample in a study of blood T cells in healthy people across ages. Primed by a sample-barcoded 5' primer and a J-beta primer mix, a second PCR proceeded for roughly 6 to 12 cycles. TCRdb redid the calling of the 5' RACE reads with MiXCR, one entry per CDR3 protein. The table has about 930,000 distinct CDR3 sequences, roughly 28% seen once. These data are also associated with another study on T cells of mothers and their children.

The sequencing sample was made of blood. Receptors originate from a woman aged 35 to 49 in good health.

This clonotype was seen more than once but under ten times. This sequence joins TRBV4-1 and TRBJ1-5; tentatively, D is TRBD1 (5 bases). V was trimmed by 0 bases and J by 7 bases, leaving 13 bases between them. The CDR3 sequence is 15 residues long. The germline CDR1 and CDR2 sequences are MGHRA and YSYEKL. The CDR3 protein is CASSQDLRGSQPQHF. The CDR3 nucleotides are TGCGCCAGCAGCCAAGATCTAAGGGGATCCCAGCCCCAGCATTTT.

This clonotype was seen more than once but under ten times. The gene calls are TRBV28 and TRBJ2-1; no definite D call. CDR1 MDHEN and CDR2 SYDVKM come from the germline V gene. V dropped 3 bases and J dropped 5 bases, with 8 bases sitting between them. The CDR3 loop spans 13 amino acids. The CDR3 DNA is TGTGCCAGCAGTTTCCGGGTCAACAATGAGCAGTTCTTC. Encoded protein: CASSFRVNNEQFF.

A word on this clonotype: The conserved closing phenylalanine or tryptophan is absent in this CDR3, likely reflecting a read error. No DNA is shown, since the ends of the CDR3 on it are uncertain; the CDR3 is the one TCRdb lists. The rearrangement links TRBV12-2 to TRBJ2-7; TRBD2, the table's D call, lacks a check against the DNA. TRBV12-2 is reported as a pseudogene. With termini counted, the CDR3 has 19 amino acids. The CDR3 here is CASRPQQGESGGRRWTQYC.

V usage is TRBV20-1 and J usage is TRBJ1-1; D uncertain. This CDR3 comprises 15 residues. Trimming stripped 3 bases from V and 2 bases from J, with 16 bases between. Looked up from germline, CDR1 is DFQATT and CDR2 is SNEGSKA (reference sequence). CDR3 sequence: CSASSRMLTNTEAFF. The DNA for the CDR3 is TGCAGTGCTAGTTCAAGGATGCTAACTAACACTGAAGCTTTCTTT.

The chain combines TRBV6-1 with TRBJ1-1; 12 bases align to TRBD1. This CDR3 contains 13 residues. Germline V gene data show CDR1 as MNHNS and CDR2 as SASEGT. The V gene end was trimmed by 4 bases and the J gene end by 10 bases; junction bases not matched to a gene: 4. CDR3 bases: TGTGCCAGCAGTGGGGGGACAGGGGGCACAGCTTTCTTT. Translated, it gives CASSGGTGGTAFF.